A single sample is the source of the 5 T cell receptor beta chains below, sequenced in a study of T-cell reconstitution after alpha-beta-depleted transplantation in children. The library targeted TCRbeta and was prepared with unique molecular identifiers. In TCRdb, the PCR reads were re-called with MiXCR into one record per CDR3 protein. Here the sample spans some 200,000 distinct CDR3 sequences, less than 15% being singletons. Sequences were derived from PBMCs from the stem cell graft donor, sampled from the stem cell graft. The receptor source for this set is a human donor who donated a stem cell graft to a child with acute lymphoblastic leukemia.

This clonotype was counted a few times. In DNA, the CDR3 is TGCGCCAGCAGCTTTGGGCAGACAACGCCTGAAGCTTTCTTT. Translated, it gives CASSFGQTTPEAFF. The chain couples TRBV5-1 to TRBJ1-1; no definite D call. The V and J ends lost 2 bases and 6 bases respectively, with 14 bases between them. This CDR3 is 14 amino acids long. Germline V gene data show CDR1 as SGHRS and CDR2 as YFSETQ.

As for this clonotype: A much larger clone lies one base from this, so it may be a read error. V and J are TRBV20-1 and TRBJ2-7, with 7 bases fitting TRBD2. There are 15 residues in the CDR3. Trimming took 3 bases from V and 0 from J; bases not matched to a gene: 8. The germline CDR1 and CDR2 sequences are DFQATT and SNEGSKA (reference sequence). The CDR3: CSARTTLASSYEQYF. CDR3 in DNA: TGCAGTGCTAGGACCACACTAGCGAGCTCCTACGAGCAGTACTTC.

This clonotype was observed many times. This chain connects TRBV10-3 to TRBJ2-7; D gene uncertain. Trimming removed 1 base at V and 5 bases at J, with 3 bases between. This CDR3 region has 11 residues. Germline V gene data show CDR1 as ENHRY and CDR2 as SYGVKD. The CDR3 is CAISEFNEQYF. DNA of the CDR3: TGTGCCATCAGTGAGTTTAACGAGCAGTACTTC.

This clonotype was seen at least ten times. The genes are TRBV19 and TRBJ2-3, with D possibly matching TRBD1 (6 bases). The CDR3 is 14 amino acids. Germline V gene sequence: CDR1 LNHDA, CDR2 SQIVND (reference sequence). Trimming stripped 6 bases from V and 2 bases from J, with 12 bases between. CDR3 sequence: CASSRGQFTDTQYF. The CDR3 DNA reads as TGTGCCAGTAGCCGCGGACAGTTCACAGATACGCAGTATTTT.

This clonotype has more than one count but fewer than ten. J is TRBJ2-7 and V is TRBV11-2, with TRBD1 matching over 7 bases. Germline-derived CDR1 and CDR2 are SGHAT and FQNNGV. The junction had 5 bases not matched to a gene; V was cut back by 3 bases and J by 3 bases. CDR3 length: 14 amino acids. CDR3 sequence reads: CASSFGQANYEQYF. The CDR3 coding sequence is TGTGCCAGCAGCTTCGGACAGGCTAACTACGAGCAGTACTTC.